This TCR beta chain stems from a study of cytomegalovirus exposure and HLA in healthy donors. In the PCR, 60 Vbeta and 13 Jbeta primers were used. Method: immunoSEQ multiplex PCR; TCRdb's copy keeps in-frame clones and lacks some. The repertoire has 200,000 or so clones, 70% to 85% of them found once; the top ten carry around 1.7%. This CDR3 comprises 14 residues. V trimming: 5 bases; J trimming: 6 bases; junction bases outside the gene matches: 2. The V gene's germline CDR1 is SGHTA and CDR2 FQGNSA. Study results and caveats: The authors later linked a missense DCLRE1C variant to TCR beta V- and J-gene trimming. The presence/absence work took it that sequencing depth was about the same across donors.

This clone came up once. Its cognate antigen is unknown. The chain couples TRBV7-2 to TRBJ1-6; 9 bases line up with TRBD1. The TCR sequence derives from a man aged 45 to 65 in good health and CMV-seronegative. The sample comprised PBMCs. The CDR3 region has the DNA TGTGCCAGCAGCGTACAGGGGGCTAATTCACCCCTCCACTTT. Translating gives CASSVQGANSPLHF.